This entry is about one T cell receptor (beta chain). Its target is unknown. This record belongs to a study of T cells after yellow fever vaccination. At the level of the study: Fractions low in cell number were prepared with SMART-Seq v4 Ultra Low Input. Study-wide results and caveats: Post-booster repertoires contained most primary-vaccination clones again (96% CD4, about 90% CD8).

Researchers made TCR cDNA using 5'RACE template switching, and this step added a universal primer site and UMIs. TCRdb re-derived calls from the 5' RACE reads in MiXCR, one entry per CDR3 protein. The table shows 350,000 to 450,000 distinct CDR3 sequences, with over 5% occurring only once. Germline V gives CDR1 SGHVS, CDR2 FQNEAQ. This CDR3 comprises 19 residues. V was clipped by 3 bases and J by 4 bases; unmatched bases: 9. This receptor was obtained from a man aged 25 to 40 who received the YFV17D yellow fever vaccine. The source was PBMCs, collected 5 days after the yellow fever booster vaccination. J is TRBJ2-6 and V is TRBV7-8; TRBD2 matches 13 bases. In nucleotides, the CDR3 is TGTGCCAGCAGCTTGCCGGGACTAGCGGGAACTCTCGGGGCCAACGTCCTGACTTTC. This encodes CASSLPGLAGTLGANVLTF. Looking up the rest from reference TRBV7-8 and TRBJ2-6 gives the full variable domain: GAGVSQSPRYKVAKRGQDVALRCDPISGHVSLFWYQQALGQGPEFLTYFQNEAQLDKSGLPSDRFFAERPEGSVSTLKIQRTQQEDSAVYLCASSLPGLAGTLGANVLTFGAGSRLTVL.